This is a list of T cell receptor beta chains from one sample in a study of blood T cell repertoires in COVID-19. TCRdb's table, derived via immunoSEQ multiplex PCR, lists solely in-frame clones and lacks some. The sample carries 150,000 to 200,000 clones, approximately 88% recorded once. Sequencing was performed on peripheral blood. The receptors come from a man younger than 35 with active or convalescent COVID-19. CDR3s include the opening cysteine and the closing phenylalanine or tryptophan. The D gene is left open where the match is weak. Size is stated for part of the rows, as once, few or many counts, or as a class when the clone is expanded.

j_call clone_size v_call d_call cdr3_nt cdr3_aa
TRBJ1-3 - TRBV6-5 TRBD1 TGTGCCAGCAGAACAGGGGGAAGAAACACCATATATTTT CASRTGGRNTIYF
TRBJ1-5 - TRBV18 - TGTGCCAGCTCACCACCGGGGCATATTAGCAATCAGCCCCAGCATTTT CASSPPGHISNQPQHF
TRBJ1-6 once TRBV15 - TGTGCCACCAGCACCACTCCGGGACACTATAATTCACCCCTCCACTTT CATSTTPGHYNSPLHF
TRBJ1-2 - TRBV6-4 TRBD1 TGTGCCAGCAGTGACCAGGGGGCGCCTAGCTATGGCTACACCTTC CASSDQGAPSYGYTF
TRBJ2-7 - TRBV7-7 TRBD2 TGTGCTAGCAGCTTAGGTGCGGGAGGTGGGTACGAGCAGTACTTC CASSLGAGGGYEQYF
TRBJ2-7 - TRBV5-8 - TGTGCCAGCAGGTCATACCGGGACTCCAGCTACGAGCAGTACTTC CASRSYRDSSYEQYF
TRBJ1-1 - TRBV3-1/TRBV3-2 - TGTGCCAGCAGCCCGAGAAGCCAAACCGAAGCTTTCTTT CASSPRSQTEAFF
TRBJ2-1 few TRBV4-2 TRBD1 TGTGCCAGCAGCTCATGGACAGGTGACTCCTACAATGAGCAGTTCTTC CASSSWTGDSYNEQFF
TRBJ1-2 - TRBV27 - TGTGCCAGCAGACGCCCGACTGACTATGGCTACACCTTC CASRRPTDYGYTF
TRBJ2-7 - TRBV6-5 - TGTGCCAGCACTCAGATCTACGAGCAGTACTTC CASTQIYEQYF
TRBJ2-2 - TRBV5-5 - TGTGCCAGCAGCCTACTAGCTAGCGGGGAGCTGTTTTTT CASSLLASGELFF
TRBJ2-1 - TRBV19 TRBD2 TGTGCCAGTAGTATAATAGGGGAGGGAGAGCAGTTCTTC CASSIIGEGEQFF
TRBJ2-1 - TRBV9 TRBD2 TGTGCCAGCAACACCAGAGGGACTAGCGGGGGGGCTGGTGAGCAGTTCTTC CASNTRGTSGGAGEQFF
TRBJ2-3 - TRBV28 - TGTGCCAGCAGTTTCCCCCCCGGGAGAAGCACAGATACGCAGTATTTT CASSFPPGRSTDTQYF
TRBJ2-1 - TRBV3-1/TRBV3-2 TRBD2 TGTGCCAGCAGCCATGCCCAGGGACTAGCGGGAAATGAGCAGTTCTTC CASSHAQGLAGNEQFF
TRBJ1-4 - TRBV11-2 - TGTGCCAGCAGCTTAGACGGTAGGGGTGAACTGTTTTTT CASSLDGRGELFF
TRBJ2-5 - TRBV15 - TGTGCCACCAGCAGAGATTTAGGAGTAGAAGAGACCCAGTACTTC CATSRDLGVEETQYF
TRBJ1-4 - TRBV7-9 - TGTGCCAGCAGTCCTAGGGGGATGCAGGGTAATGAAAAACTGTTTTTT CASSPRGMQGNEKLFF
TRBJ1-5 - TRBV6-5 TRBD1 TGTGCCAGCAGTACATCCGGGACAGGGATTCAGCCCCAGCATTTT CASSTSGTGIQPQHF
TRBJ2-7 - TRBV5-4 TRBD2 TGTGCCAGCGGGAGCGGGGGCTCCTACGAGCAGTACTTC CASGSGGSYEQYF
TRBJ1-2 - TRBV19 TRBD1 TGTGCCAGCCCCCGGACAGGGGCTAACTATGGCTACACCTTC CASPRTGANYGYTF
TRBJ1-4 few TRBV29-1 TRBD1 TGCAGCGTTGAGGGACAGGGGGGTGAAAAACTGTTTTTT CSVEGQGGEKLFF
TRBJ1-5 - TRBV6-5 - TGTGCCAGCAGCCCAGGGATCTTCGACAATCAGCCCCAGCATTTT CASSPGIFDNQPQHF
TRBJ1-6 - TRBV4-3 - TGCGCCAGCAGCCAAGCAGGGAATTCACCCCTCCACTTT CASSQAGNSPLHF